A single sample is the source of the 30 T cell receptor beta chains below, sequenced in a study of cytomegalovirus exposure and HLA in healthy donors. Use of 60 Vbeta and 13 Jbeta primers characterized the PCR. Data came from immunoSEQ multiplex PCR; TCRdb stores just in-frame clones and leaves some out. Here the sample spans 150,000 to 200,000 clones, about 62% being singletons. The specimen sequenced was PBMCs. These receptor sequences come from a man in his forties in good health and CMV-seronegative.

The chain combines TRBV2 with TRBJ1-6, with 11 bases matching TRBD1. With V trimmed by 2 bases and J by 8 bases, 5 bases remained unmatched. The CDR3 length is 16 residues. Looked up from germline, CDR1 is SNHLY and CDR2 is FYNNEI. The CDR3 here is CASSERTGGTDSPLHF. In DNA form, the CDR3 reads TGTGCCAGCAGTGAAAGGACAGGGGGCACTGATTCACCCCTCCACTTT.

The CDR3 protein is CATKTGVPPNSEQYF. The CDR3 coding sequence is TGTGCCACTAAAACGGGGGTCCCTCCGAATTCCGAGCAGTACTTC. The chain couples TRBV19 to TRBJ2-7, with D possibly being TRBD2 (6 bases). The CDR3 totals 15 residues. Germline values: CDR1 LNHDA, CDR2 SQIVND (reference sequence). Trimming cost V 10 bases and J 6 bases, with 25 bases left between them.

The genes are TRBV19 and TRBJ2-3, with TRBD2 identical over 9 bases. Germline V gene data show CDR1 as LNHDA and CDR2 as SQIVND (reference sequence). V was pared by 4 bases and J by 2 bases, with 7 bases of the junction left unmatched. The CDR3 covers 16 residues. CDR3 region: CASSTISGRDTDTQYF. CDR3 in DNA: TGTGCCAGTAGTACAATTAGCGGGAGAGACACAGATACGCAGTATTTT.

V is TRBV30 and J is TRBJ1-4; 12 bases fit TRBD1. V shed 3 bases, J shed 2 bases, and the junction held 4 bases outside the gene matches. The CDR3 contains 16 residues. From germline, CDR1 is GTSNPN and CDR2 SVGIG (reference sequence). CDR3 in DNA: TGTGCCTGGAGCCCGGGACAGGGGGCGACTAATGAAAAACTGTTTTTT. This codes for CAWSPGQGATNEKLFF.

V gene TRBV5-6 combines with J gene TRBJ1-1; TRBD1 matches at 7 bases. Unmatched junction bases numbered 5, after V lost 1 base and J lost 5 bases. The CDR3 is 14 residues long. The germline gives CDR1 SGHDT, CDR2 YYEEEE. The CDR3 DNA follows: TGTGCCAGCAGCTTGAGGGGGCAGAGAACTGAAGCTTTCTTT. Translating gives CASSLRGQRTEAFF.

The chain employs TRBV13 and TRBJ2-5, with 8 bases lining up with TRBD2. The ends lost 5 bases at V and 4 bases at J; junction bases unmatched: 18. CDR1 is PRHDT, CDR2 FYEKMQ, per germline (reference sequence). CDR3 size: 18 residues. The CDR3 spells CASSPFNRGLARLETQYF. The CDR3 nucleotides read TGTGCCAGCAGCCCATTCAACCGAGGACTAGCCCGACTAGAGACCCAGTACTTC.

This clone has a handful of counts. The CDR3 here is CASSRTGQTRRWPQHF. CDR3 in DNA: TGTGCCAGCAGTAGAACGGGACAGACTAGACGATGGCCCCAGCATTTT. This chain uses TRBV27 with TRBJ1-5; 7 bases are a match to TRBD1. The CDR3 loop spans 16 amino acids. V lost 5 bases to trimming and J lost 9 bases; unmatched junction nucleotides: 16. CDR1 and CDR2 from the germline V gene are MNHEY and SMNVEV (reference sequence).

The chain links TRBV7-2 to TRBJ2-7; D might be TRBD2 (5 bases). Germline V gene sequence: CDR1 SGHTA, CDR2 FQGNSA. V shed 1 base and J shed 7 bases, with 14 bases lying between them. The CDR3 loop spans 14 amino acids. CDR3 DNA sequence: TGTGCCAGCAGCTTAGACGAGACCCCGGGGGAGCAGTACTTC. Its translation is CASSLDETPGEQYF.

The rearrangement uses TRBV5-4 and TRBJ2-5; TRBD2 might be the D (6 bases). The length of the CDR3 is 15 residues. Germline values: CDR1 SGHNT, CDR2 YYREEE (reference sequence). The ends were cut back, 4 bases at V and 5 bases at J, with 18 bases in the middle. The CDR3: CASSGGGSSTETQYF. The CDR3 DNA reads as TGTGCCAGCAGCGGGGGAGGTTCTAGTACGGAGACCCAGTACTTC.

This clone appeared a few times. The chain joins TRBV29-1 to TRBJ1-1, with 9 bases identical to TRBD1. The V and J ends lost 5 bases and 5 bases, in that order; junction bases with no gene match: 6. CDR1 is SQVTM and CDR2 is ANQGSEA in the germline V gene. This CDR3 has 13 residues. CDR3 sequence: CSVSQGALTEAFF. CDR3 coding DNA: TGCAGCGTTTCACAGGGGGCTTTGACTGAAGCTTTCTTT.

The chain carries TRBV7-9 and TRBJ2-2; D possibly corresponds to TRBD2 (5 bases). Germline V gene sequence: CDR1 SEHNR, CDR2 FQNEAQ (reference sequence). Trimming stripped 10 bases from V and 8 bases from J, with 17 bases between. The CDR3 is 13 residues long. The CDR3 is CAILPHGKGELFF. In DNA form, the CDR3 reads TGTGCCATCCTACCCCACGGGAAGGGGGAGCTGTTTTTT. Full variable domain (remainder filled in from reference TRBV7-9 and TRBJ2-2): DTGVSQNPRHKITKRGQNVTFRCDPISEHNRLYWYRQTLGQGPEFLTYFQNEAQLEKSRLLSDRFSAERPKGSFSTLEIQRTEQGDSAMYLCAILPHGKGELFFGEGSRLTVL.

The chain combines TRBV11-3 with TRBJ1-1, with 9 nucleotides matching TRBD1. V dropped 4 bases and J dropped 9; count of bases not matched to a gene: 3. Germline V gives CDR1 SGHNT, CDR2 YENEEA. The CDR3 is 12 amino acids. The DNA of the CDR3 is TGTGCCAGCAGCTGGGGGACAGGGAAAGCTTTCTTT. Protein: CASSWGTGKAFF.

This clone was recorded once. The rearrangement joins TRBV11-1 to TRBJ2-5, with 13 bases lining up with TRBD2. J was trimmed by 5 bases and V by 4 bases; bases with no gene match: 13. CDR1 is SGHAT and CDR2 is FQDESV in the germline V gene (reference sequence). CDR3 length: 18 amino acids. The CDR3 coding sequence is TGTGCCAGCAGCTCCGGACTAGCGGGGGCCTCTGCCCATGAGACCCAGTACTTC. As protein: CASSSGLAGASAHETQYF.

This clone was seen only a few times. The rearrangement links TRBV7-6 to TRBJ1-4; D possibly corresponds to TRBD1 (5 bases). Germline lookup yields CDR1 SGHVS and CDR2 FNYEAQ. CDR3 size: 14 residues. V gave up 4 bases and J gave up 4 bases, with 10 bases separating them. The DNA for the CDR3 is TGTGCCAGCAGCTCGGGGGTGGGTAATGAAAAACTGTTTTTT. It codes for CASSSGVGNEKLFF. Combining the CDR3 with reference TRBV7-6 and TRBJ1-4 gives the whole variable domain GAGVSQSPRYKVTKRGQDVALRCDPISGHVSLYWYRQALGQGPEFLTYFNYEAQQDKSGLPNDRFSAERPEGSISTLTIQRTEQRDSAMYRCASSSGVGNEKLFFGSGTQLSVL.

The rearrangement uses TRBV5-5 and TRBJ1-4; D gene unclear. The V gene lost 0 bases and the J gene lost 0 bases, with 9 bases spanning the gap. This CDR3 spans 16 amino acids. The germline gives CDR1 SGHKS, CDR2 YYEKEE (reference sequence). Here the CDR3 reads CASSLGSVSTNEKLFF. In nucleotides, the CDR3 is TGTGCCAGCAGCTTGGGTTCGGTCTCAACTAATGAAAAACTGTTTTTT.

This clone occurred a few times. The chain links TRBV10-3 to TRBJ2-2, with 13 bases that match TRBD2. The CDR3 runs 17 residues. The V gene's germline CDR1 is ENHRY and CDR2 SYGVKD. The V gene end was trimmed by 2 bases and the J gene end by 7 bases; junction bases not matched to a gene: 7. The CDR3: CAISEPTSGGAHGELFF. CDR3 sequence (DNA): TGTGCCATCAGTGAGCCTACTAGCGGGGGGGCCCACGGGGAGCTGTTTTTT.

The rearrangement links TRBV9 to TRBJ2-1; 8 bases agree with TRBD2. The trim removed 3 bases at V and 2 bases at J, leaving 4 bases unmatched. The CDR3 runs to 15 residues. Germline CDR1 reads SGDLS; CDR2 reads YYNGEE. CDR3 sequence (DNA): TGTGCCAGCAGCGGAGCGGGAGCAACCTACAATGAGCAGTTCTTC. This encodes CASSGAGATYNEQFF. Using reference TRBV9 and TRBJ2-1 for the parts outside the CDR3, the full variable domain is DSGVTQTPKHLITATGQRVTLRCSPRSGDLSVYWYQQSLDQGLQFLIQYYNGEERAKGNILERFSAQQFPDLHSELNLSSLELGDSALYFCASSGAGATYNEQFFGPGTRLTVL.

The V and J genes are TRBV11-2 and TRBJ2-7; 9 nucleotides agree with TRBD2. The CDR3 has 17 residues. Trimming removed 3 bases from V and 2 bases from J; junction bases left unmatched: 11. In germline, CDR1 is SGHAT, CDR2 FQNNGV. CDR3 residues: CASSLLRKAGGPYEQYF. CDR3 DNA sequence: TGTGCCAGCAGCTTGCTTCGGAAAGCGGGAGGACCCTACGAGCAGTACTTC.

Turning to this clone: The same CDR3 arises from other DNA sequences in this sample as well. V gene TRBV6-5 combines with J gene TRBJ1-1; perhaps TRBD1 as D (5 bases). The V gene lost 5 bases and the J gene lost 0 bases, with 7 bases spanning the gap. Germline CDR1 reads MNHEY; CDR2 reads SVGAGI. The CDR3 length is 13 residues. The CDR3 is CASSPTVNTEAFF. The DNA for the CDR3 is TGTGCCAGCAGTCCGACAGTGAACACTGAAGCTTTCTTT.

The V call is TRBV12-5, the J call TRBJ2-7; 12 bases fit TRBD2. The CDR3 covers 16 residues. The V gene's germline CDR1 is LGHNT and CDR2 FRNRAP. The ends lost 2 bases at V and 4 bases at J; junction bases unmatched: 6. The DNA of the CDR3 is TGTGCTAGTGGTTTGCCGGTACTAGCGGGAGGATACGAGCAGTACTTC. Its protein product is CASGLPVLAGGYEQYF.

V gene TRBV2 combines with J gene TRBJ2-5; 8 positions agree with TRBD1. V lost 6 bases to trimming and J lost 4 bases; unmatched junction nucleotides: 7. CDR1 is SNHLY, CDR2 FYNNEI, per germline. CDR3 length: 14 amino acids. This CDR3 is CASSQRTGRETQYF. CDR3 DNA: TGTGCCAGCAGCCAGCGGACAGGGAGAGAGACCCAGTACTTC.

The rearrangement uses TRBV4-1 and TRBJ1-1; the D is unclear. The CDR3 sequence is 13 residues long. Trimming took off 4 bases at V and 5 bases at J, with 11 bases between the two ends. Germline V gene sequence: CDR1 MGHRA, CDR2 YSYEKL. CDR3 coding DNA: TGCGCCAGCAGCCTAAAGGAGGGAACTGAAGCTTTCTTT. As protein: CASSLKEGTEAFF.

This chain connects TRBV5-1 to TRBJ2-7; TRBD1 matches 11 bases. Looked up from germline, CDR1 is SGHRS and CDR2 is YFSETQ. Germline trimming cut 4 bases from V and 7 bases from J; bases unmatched to any gene: 4. This CDR3 comprises 13 residues. The chain's CDR3 is CASSGQGADEQYF. CDR3 DNA: TGCGCCAGCAGCGGACAGGGGGCTGATGAGCAGTACTTC. Drawing the rest from reference TRBV5-1 and TRBJ2-7, the complete variable domain is KAGVTQTPRYLIKTRGQQVTLSCSPISGHRSVSWYQQTPGQGLQFLFEYFSETQRNKGNFPGRFSGRQFSNSRSEMNVSTLELGDSALYLCASSGQGADEQYFGPGTRLTVT.

The gene calls are TRBV7-9 and TRBJ2-7, with D perhaps TRBD1 (6 bases). The CDR3 loop spans 15 amino acids. Germline CDR1 is SEHNR and CDR2 is FQNEAQ (reference sequence). V dropped 0 bases and J dropped 4 bases, with 13 bases sitting between them. CDR3 bases: TGTGCCAGCAGCTTAGCATCGCTAGGGACATACGAGCAGTACTTC. Its translation: CASSLASLGTYEQYF. Full variable domain (missing parts from reference TRBV7-9 and TRBJ2-7): DTGVSQNPRHKITKRGQNVTFRCDPISEHNRLYWYRQTLGQGPEFLTYFQNEAQLEKSRLLSDRFSAERPKGSFSTLEIQRTEQGDSAMYLCASSLASLGTYEQYFGPGTRLTVT.

J is TRBJ2-5 and V is TRBV7-3; 15 bases fit TRBD2. Germline CDR1 and CDR2: SGHTA and FQGTGA. The J segment lost 0 bases and the V segment lost 4 bases, leaving 12 bases of the junction unmatched. CDR3 length: 20 residues. CDR3 nucleotides: TGTGCCAGCAGCTGCTACAGGGTTAGGACTAGCGGGAGGGACCAAGAGACCCAGTACTTC. It specifies CASSCYRVRTSGRDQETQYF. Variable domain in full (rest from reference TRBV7-3 and TRBJ2-5): GAGVSQTPSNKVTEKGKYVELRCDPISGHTALYWYRQSLGQGPEFLIYFQGTGAADDSGLPNDRFFAVRPEGSVSTLKIQRTERGDSAVYLCASSCYRVRTSGRDQETQYFGPGTRLLVL.

This clone came up a few times. This chain joins TRBV6-6 and TRBJ1-4; 7 bases match TRBD1. Germline CDR1 and CDR2: MNHNY and SVGAGI (reference sequence). J lost 4 bases, V lost 6 bases, and 5 bases had no gene match. The CDR3 is made up of 14 amino acids. This CDR3 is CASRRQGDNEKLFF. CDR3 in DNA: TGTGCCAGCAGGAGACAGGGTGATAATGAAAAACTGTTTTTT.

This clone occurred once. V is TRBV6-5 and J is TRBJ1-2; TRBD1 is a possible D gene (5 bases). Germline CDR1 reads MNHEY; CDR2 reads SVGAGI. Between the trimmed V and J ends, which lost 5 bases and 2 bases, there was a span of 9 bases. The CDR3 is made up of 13 amino acids. The CDR3 reads CASSKAGNYGYTF. CDR3 nucleotides: TGTGCCAGCAGTAAGGCAGGGAACTATGGCTACACCTTC.

This clone turned up a few times. J is TRBJ2-5 and V is TRBV6-6; the D gene is possibly TRBD1 (5 bases). The CDR3 sequence is 13 residues long. V was clipped by 7 bases and J by 0 bases, with 9 bases between them. CDR1 and CDR2 from the germline V gene are MNHNY and SVGAGI (reference sequence). The CDR3 DNA sequence: TGTGCCAGCAAGTGGGGCCACCAAGAGACCCAGTACTTC. This translates into CASKWGHQETQYF.

This chain uses TRBV7-2 with TRBJ1-1, with D hard to call. Trimming removed 4 bases at V and 11 bases at J, with 20 bases between. This CDR3 has 14 amino acids. The V gene's germline CDR1 is SGHTA and CDR2 FQGNSA. CDR3 in DNA: TGTGCCAGCAGCTACGCTAGTGGTAATGGAGCGGCTTTCTTT. The encoded protein is CASSYASGNGAAFF.

The chain employs TRBV6-1 and TRBJ2-1; the match to TRBD2 covers 11 bases. The CDR3 contains 16 residues. V dropped 2 bases and J dropped 4; count of bases not matched to a gene: 4. Germline V gene sequence: CDR1 MNHNS, CDR2 SASEGT. CDR3 sequence: CASSELAGGVYNEQFF. Here the CDR3 DNA reads TGTGCCAGCAGTGAACTAGCGGGGGGAGTTTACAATGAGCAGTTCTTC.